Below, one T cell receptor beta chain is given with its context. The sample comes from a study of shared T cell receptors in the human thymus. Repertoires were generated with immunoSEQ multiplex PCR, while TCRdb's copy carries only in-frame clones and drops some. Of about 710,000 clones listed, about 89% are singletons. The germline V gene encodes CDR1 GTSNPN and CDR2 SVGIG (reference sequence). This CDR3 spans 14 amino acids. V gave up 7 bases and J gave up 2 bases; unmatched junction bases: 8. These data also formed part of another study, on human thymus T cells. That source adds: Gene usage for V and J segments appeared biased in thymic and blood repertoires.

This receptor was identified in a boy in the first two years of life with a congenital heart defect. The V and J genes are TRBV30 and TRBJ2-3; 8 bases fit TRBD1. The sequencing input was thymocytes. This CDR3 reads CASRQGTNTDTQYF. CDR3 bases: TGTGCCTCCAGACAGGGGACAAACACAGATACGCAGTATTTT.